This note documents a single T cell receptor beta chain sequence. The target of this receptor is not known. There are no base qualities to consult, and no much larger clone falls within one base. The data are from a study of cytomegalovirus exposure and HLA in healthy donors (TCRdb year 2017). Regarding the complete study: In an earlier analysis of roughly 590 of the donors, around 300 Gb of sequence data and about 110 million unique TCR beta sequences from 180 million or so T cells were reported. An early release that covered some 640 HLA-typed donors contained approximately 300 gigabases of sequencing data and 70 million to 100 million unique TCR sequences. Among the approximately 420 genotyped donors, approximately 77% belonged to the genetic ancestry cluster associated with self-reported Caucasian donors. The study aimed to test whether cataloging public T cell receptors could reveal signatures of past pathogen exposure. The study used immunosequencing to profile the T cell repertoires of about 670 subjects and linked those repertoires to cytomegalovirus serostatus. Along with the roughly 610-subject first cohort, a separate validation cohort of over a hundred different subjects was used. To predict cytomegalovirus infection status, the study combined high-throughput TCR immunosequencing, statistical association of individual TCRs with disease status, and machine learning. A later analysis re-analyzed previously published TCR beta repertoires from 666 donors and added high-resolution HLA genotyping to study TCR occurrence patterns. Rather than using new phenotypic data, the later analysis identified candidate immune exposures from TCR beta sequences and from how often those sequences occurred across donors. An earlier analysis of several hundred of the donors applied high-throughput TCR beta sequencing to assess whether each TCR beta V gene segment acted as functional or pseudogenic. Alongside the repertoire data, information on donor age, sex, ethnicity and CMV serostatus was compiled. A later genetic analysis took genome-wide SNP genotypes for about 65% of the roughly 670 donors and used that subset as a discovery cohort. All discovery cohort repertoires had been generated using a single sequencing platform. HLA typing covered class I and class II loci at four-digit resolution. The number of donors typed differed by locus, with about 629-640 for A, B, C, DRB1 and DQB1, more than 500 for DQA1, 600 to 610 for DPA1, and some 450 for DPB1. About 5 DR-DQ haplotypes were handled as single units for association and clustering, since linkage in the cohort was strong. Among roughly 400 genotyped donors of the cohort, an average of about 220,000 unique TCR beta nucleotide sequences was sequenced per donor, of which about 20% were non-productive.

Broader findings and caveats from the paper: In a later analysis, the rate of TCR association differed among HLA loci, with DRB1 alleles having the most associated TCRs and HLA-C alleles having the fewest. The 87-base-pair reads could not distinguish some IMGT-functional V segments, including TRBV6-2 and TRBV6-3, so those segments were excluded. An association between a missense DCLRE1C variant and V-gene and J-gene trimming of TCR beta chains was found in a later genetic analysis and replicated in an independent cohort. According to a later analysis, parvovirus B19, influenza, CMV and Epstein-Barr virus appeared linked to several top co-occurrence clusters. The only immune exposure information available for the cohort was CMV serostatus. In a later analysis, most CMV-associated TCR beta chains were found to appear HLA-restricted, with HLA associations seemingly driven largely by CMV exposure. A later analysis associated about 16,000 TCR beta sequences with specific HLA alleles at a false discovery rate of 0.05. In both the original and validation cohorts, the classifier was reported to diagnose cytomegalovirus status with high specificity and sensitivity. Roughly 17 rarely observed V segments, including chromosome 9 orphons, were excluded from the earlier analysis of almost 600 of the donors because counts were too low. A few of the identified cytomegalovirus-associated TCR beta chains were confirmed in vitro to be specific for cytomegalovirus antigens. In the study, around 150 TCR beta chains were listed as associated with cytomegalovirus. Because some donors lacked HLA typing at each locus, the association tests relied only on the typed subset. Most TCR sequences were seen in very few donors, while some public TCRs were found in many individuals. A later analysis found that HLA-associated TCR beta chains were more clonally expanded and had lower generation probabilities than equally common non-associated chains. Linkage disequilibrium might explain the correlated functional status among segregating V segments, but an unknown experimental factor could not be ruled out. The sequencing pipeline was judged likely to have produced a cluster of highly shared sequence variants as a technical artifact. It was suggested by the authors that the approach could potentially be generalized to other disease states and immunological phenotypes. In an earlier analysis of some 540 of the donors, most TCR beta V segments appeared in productive rearrangements about 87% or about 30% of the time, broadly matching IMGT annotations. Presence/absence analyses assumed roughly uniform sequencing depth across donors, an assumption that may not hold. In a later genetic analysis, fewer N-insertions in productive TCRs were reported among donors in an Asian-associated ancestry cluster than the roughly 700-donor mean. Only TCR beta chains were sequenced in this cohort, and the absence of alpha or paired-chain data limited detectable features. A further reported finding was that TCR beta sequences accurately predicted the HLA-A and HLA-B alleles for most subjects in the first cohort. When HLA alleles, especially DR and DQ, strongly co-occurred, TCR associations were difficult to assign to individual alleles.

The CDR3, cysteine through phenylalanine, is 18 amino acids long. Left in the record is the CDR3 DNA by itself, 54 bases read in frame from the first base. V has 0 bases trimmed and J has 0 bases trimmed; junction bases matching no gene number 7. CDR1 and CDR2 were assigned from the germline V gene as MGHRA and YSYEKL. Library method: the immunoSEQ multiplex PCR assay. For the multiplex PCR, a mixture combining 60 forward primers for TCR Vbeta segments and 13 reverse primers for TCR Jbeta segments was used. The CDR3 region of rearranged TCR beta genes was amplified from genomic DNA with a multiplex PCR assay. On the Illumina HiSeq System, the amplified TCR beta libraries were sequenced as 87-base-pair reads. On the authors' methods: A later analysis counted about 80 million unique TCR beta chains across the 600 to 850 repertoires, and some 12 million of these chains were shared by at least two donors. Raw reads were error-corrected and collapsed into unique sequences with a nearest-neighbor algorithm that merged closely related sequences to remove PCR and sequencing errors. Alignment of CDR3 sequences to IMGT reference sequences was used to assign V, D and J gene segments. Each retained sequence needed at least a six-nucleotide match to both a V gene segment and a J gene segment. Rearrangements were called productive when the CDR3 lacked stop codons and stayed in frame with V and J; all others were non-productive. Following IMGT convention, CDR3 was defined as the stretch from the second conserved V-encoded cysteine to the conserved J-encoded phenylalanine. Sequences without an unambiguous match to a single V gene segment were excluded from the earlier analysis of about 600 of the donors. In an earlier analysis of 450 to 700 of the donors, V segments were called functional above 56.7% productive rearrangements and were called segregating when the between-donor standard deviation exceeded 5%. A statistical classification framework was developed to diagnose cytomegalovirus status using the catalog of TCR beta chain sequences. A later analysis assigned V and J genes by comparing TCR nucleotide sequences with IMGT/GENE-DB human TR gene sequences. Using the TCRdist pipeline, a later analysis assigned CDR3 sequences along with most-parsimonious VDJ recombination scenarios. In a later analysis, every TCR beta chain was defined by the combination of its CDR3 amino acid sequence and its V-gene family, and reads without a unique V-gene family were dropped. A later analysis removed 500 to 600 highly shared, low-generation-probability nucleotide sequences to deal with suspected cross-contamination and a sequencing artifact. In a later analysis, a clonal expansion index for each public chain was calculated from normalized within-repertoire ranks of inferred template counts. Generation probabilities in a later analysis came from a VDJ recombination model fitted to out-of-frame rearrangements, and those results were checked against IGoR. In a later analysis, TCR-TCR, TCR-HLA and TCR-CMV co-occurrence was scored with hypergeometric tests, and a repertoire-size bias correction was applied to TCR pairs. To estimate false discovery rates, a later analysis permuted the HLA or CMV assignments 20 times. In a later analysis, co-occurring TCRs were grouped with DBSCAN, and TCRdist sequence similarity was added when clustering was performed within HLA-allele-positive subsets. Co-occurrence clustering excluded repertoires with fewer than 30,000 or more than 120,000 public chains, plus five with anomalous nucleotide sharing. The table was pulled from immuneACCESS by TCRdb, which kept in-frame rearrangements only. Such tables lose some clones; where checked, under half of the loss comes from unresolved V genes, and the rest has no known cause. That table supplies the V and J calls and clone size; D and trimming were determined from the DNA. The sample data list roughly 150,000 clones, and around 80% of these were observed just once. The ten most abundant clones make up 1% of the sample.

The cohort comprised 666 healthy bone marrow donors. Cohort members were all nominally healthy when sampled, although unrecorded immune exposures were likely present. The donor was CMV seronegative and was included in the group of a few hundred seronegative cohort members. Every donor gave a peripheral blood sample, and the peripheral blood mononuclear cells from that sample were used for TCR beta sequencing. The Qiagen DNeasy Blood Extraction Kit was used to extract genomic DNA from the blood cell samples. Recombination joined TRBV4-1 with TRBJ2-2, and 7 bases in between align with TRBD1. The sequencing sample was made of PBMCs. This clonotype was obtained from a woman aged 40 to 50 in good health and CMV-seronegative. The nucleotides read TGCGCCAGCAGCCAAGATTCGGAGGACAGGCCGAACACCGGGGAGCTGTTTTTT. Its translation reads: CASSQDSEDRPNTGELFF.